The 5 T cell receptor beta chains presented below share a single source sample, sequenced in a study of a mutant IDH1 vaccine in newly diagnosed glioma. Time point defined: baseline, week 1 (first vaccination visit). The treatment here: pre-vaccination baseline after standard-of-care therapy. The protocol was immunoSEQ multiplex PCR, while the TCRdb copy is restricted to in-frame clones and leaves out a portion. The profile shows about 96,000 clones, roughly 78% of them singletons. Sample: PBMCs, taken from a glioma patient treated with radiotherapy, temozolomide or both. These receptors were taken from a man aged 40-49 years with glioma.

V usage is TRBV5-1 and J usage is TRBJ2-5, with TRBD1 matching 7 bases. CDR1 and CDR2 (germline): SGHRS, YFSETQ. This CDR3 has 15 amino acids. V shed 3 bases, J shed 1 base, and the junction held 6 bases outside the gene matches. As DNA, the CDR3 is TGCGCCAGCAGCTGGGCCGCAGGGGGCCAAGAGACCCAGTACTTC. Residues: CASSWAAGGQETQYF.

For this clone: Germline and junction disagree at one end, which may indicate a read error. The V and J genes are TRBV6-5 and TRBJ2-7; D may be TRBD1 or TRBD2 (5 bases each). Germline lookup yields CDR1 MNHEY and CDR2 SVGAGI. This CDR3 spans 12 amino acids. The CDR3 loop is CASKKPGTYHTF. The DNA for the CDR3 is TGTGCCAGCAAAAAACCCGGGACGTACCATACGTTC.

The chain employs TRBV5-8 and TRBJ2-7; D is unresolved. The ends were cut back, 4 bases at V and 2 bases at J, with 13 bases in the middle. Germline values: CDR1 SGHTS, CDR2 YDEGEE. The CDR3 contains 14 residues. The CDR3 sequence: CASSVRLIPYEQYF. In nucleotides, the CDR3 is TGTGCCAGCAGCGTTCGGCTCATCCCCTACGAGCAGTACTTC.

The J gene is TRBJ2-3, the V gene TRBV6-1; D is perhaps TRBD1 (6 bases). V gave up 2 bases and J gave up 6 bases, with 15 bases separating them. The CDR3 has 15 residues. Germline V gene data show CDR1 as MNHNS and CDR2 as SASEGT. This chain's CDR3 is CASSERAGATDTQYF. CDR3 DNA sequence: TGTGCCAGCAGTGAAAGGGCAGGGGCCACCGATACGCAGTATTTT.

The genes are TRBV11-2 and TRBJ2-1; 7 bases line up with TRBD1. CDR3 length: 15 amino acids. Per the germline V gene, CDR1 is SGHAT and CDR2 is FQNNGV. J gave up 5 bases and V 5 bases, and 9 bases lay outside the gene matches. The CDR3, as DNA: TGTGCCAGCAGCGATTACAGGGGAAAGCACAATGAGCAGTTCTTC. Its translation is CASSDYRGKHNEQFF. Using reference TRBV11-2 and TRBJ2-1 for the parts outside the CDR3, the full variable domain is EAGVAQSPRYKIIEKRQSVAFWCNPISGHATLYWYQQILGQGPKLLIQFQNNGVVDDSQLPKDRFSAERLKGVDSTLKIQPAKLEDSAVYLCASSDYRGKHNEQFFGPGTRLTVL.